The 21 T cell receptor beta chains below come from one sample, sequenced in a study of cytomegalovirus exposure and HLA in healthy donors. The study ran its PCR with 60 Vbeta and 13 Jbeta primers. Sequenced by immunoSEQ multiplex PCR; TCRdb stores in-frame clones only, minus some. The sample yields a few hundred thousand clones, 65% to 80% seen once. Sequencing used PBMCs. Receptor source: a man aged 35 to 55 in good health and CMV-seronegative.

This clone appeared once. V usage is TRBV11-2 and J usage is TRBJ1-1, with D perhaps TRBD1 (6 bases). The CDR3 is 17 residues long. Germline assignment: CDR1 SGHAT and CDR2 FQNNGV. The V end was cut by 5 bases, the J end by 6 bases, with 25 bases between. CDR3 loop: CASSLRGGRGSAAEAFF. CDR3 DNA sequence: TGTGCCAGCAGCCTACGAGGGGGTCGGGGTTCTGCGGCTGAAGCTTTCTTT. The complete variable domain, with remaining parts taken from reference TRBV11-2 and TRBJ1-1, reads EAGVAQSPRYKIIEKRQSVAFWCNPISGHATLYWYQQILGQGPKLLIQFQNNGVVDDSQLPKDRFSAERLKGVDSTLKIQPAKLEDSAVYLCASSLRGGRGSAAEAFFGQGTRLTVV.

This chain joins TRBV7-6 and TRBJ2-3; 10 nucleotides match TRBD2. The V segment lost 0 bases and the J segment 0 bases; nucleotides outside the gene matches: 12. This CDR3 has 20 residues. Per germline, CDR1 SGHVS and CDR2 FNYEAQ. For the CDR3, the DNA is TGTGCCAGCAGCTTAGCGATAGCGGGGGGCCACTCCCTCAGCACAGATACGCAGTATTTT. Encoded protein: CASSLAIAGGHSLSTDTQYF. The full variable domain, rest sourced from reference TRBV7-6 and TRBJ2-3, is GAGVSQSPRYKVTKRGQDVALRCDPISGHVSLYWYRQALGQGPEFLTYFNYEAQQDKSGLPNDRFSAERPEGSISTLTIQRTEQRDSAMYRCASSLAIAGGHSLSTDTQYFGPGTRLTVL.

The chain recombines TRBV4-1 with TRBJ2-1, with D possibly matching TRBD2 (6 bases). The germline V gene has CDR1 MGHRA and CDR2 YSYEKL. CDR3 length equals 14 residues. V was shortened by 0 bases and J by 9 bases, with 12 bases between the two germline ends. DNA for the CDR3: TGCGCCAGCAGCCAAGATGGGGGGAATTCTGAGCAGTTCTTC. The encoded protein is CASSQDGGNSEQFF.

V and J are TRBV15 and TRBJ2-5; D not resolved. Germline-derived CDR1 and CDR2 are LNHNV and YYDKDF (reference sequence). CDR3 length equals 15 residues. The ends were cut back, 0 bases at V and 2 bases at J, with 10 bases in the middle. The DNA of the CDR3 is TGTGCCACCAGCAGAGATCGGCTAGTGCAAGAGACCCAGTACTTC. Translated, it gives CATSRDRLVQETQYF.

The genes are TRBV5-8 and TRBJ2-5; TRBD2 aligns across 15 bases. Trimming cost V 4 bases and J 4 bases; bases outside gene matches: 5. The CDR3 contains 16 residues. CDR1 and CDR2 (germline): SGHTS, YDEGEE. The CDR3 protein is CASSPGTSGGRETQYF. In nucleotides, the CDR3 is TGTGCCAGCAGCCCAGGGACTAGCGGGGGGAGAGAGACCCAGTACTTC.

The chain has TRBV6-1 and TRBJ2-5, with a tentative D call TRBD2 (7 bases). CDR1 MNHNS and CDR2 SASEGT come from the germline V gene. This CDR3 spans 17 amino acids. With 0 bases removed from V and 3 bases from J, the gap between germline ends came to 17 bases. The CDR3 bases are TGTGCCAGCAGTGAAGCCCTGTGGGGGGGGCTCGAAGAGACCCAGTACTTC. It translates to CASSEALWGGLEETQYF.

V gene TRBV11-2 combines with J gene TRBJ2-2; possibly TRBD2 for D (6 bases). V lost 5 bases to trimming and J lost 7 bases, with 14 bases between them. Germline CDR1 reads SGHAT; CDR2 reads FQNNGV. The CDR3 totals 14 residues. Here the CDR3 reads CASSGTGGDGELFF. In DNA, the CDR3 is TGTGCCAGCAGCGGGACTGGCGGGGACGGGGAGCTGTTTTTT.

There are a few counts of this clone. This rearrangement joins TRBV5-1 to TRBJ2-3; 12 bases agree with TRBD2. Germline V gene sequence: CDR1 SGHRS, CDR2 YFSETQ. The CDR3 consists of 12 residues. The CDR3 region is CASGLAGDTQYF. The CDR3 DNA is TGCGCTTCGGGACTAGCGGGAGATACGCAGTATTTT.

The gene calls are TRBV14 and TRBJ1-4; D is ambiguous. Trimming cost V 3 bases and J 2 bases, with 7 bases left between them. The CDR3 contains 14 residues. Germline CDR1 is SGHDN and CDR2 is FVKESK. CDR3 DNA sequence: TGTGCCAGCAGCCAGCGGCTCACTAATGAAAAACTGTTTTTT. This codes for CASSQRLTNEKLFF.

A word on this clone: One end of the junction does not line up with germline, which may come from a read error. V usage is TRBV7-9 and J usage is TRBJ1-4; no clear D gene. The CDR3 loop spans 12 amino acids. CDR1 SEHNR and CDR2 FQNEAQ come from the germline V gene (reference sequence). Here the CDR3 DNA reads TGTTCCAGCAGCTCCGACACTGAAAAACTGTTTTTT. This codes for CSSSSDTEKLFF.

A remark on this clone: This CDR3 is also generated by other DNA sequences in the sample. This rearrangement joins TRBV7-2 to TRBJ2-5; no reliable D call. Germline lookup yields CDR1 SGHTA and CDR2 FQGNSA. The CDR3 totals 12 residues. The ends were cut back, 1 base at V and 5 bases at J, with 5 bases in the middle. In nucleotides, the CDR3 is TGTGCCAGCAGCTTAGTCCGGGAGACCCAGTACTTC. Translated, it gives CASSLVRETQYF.

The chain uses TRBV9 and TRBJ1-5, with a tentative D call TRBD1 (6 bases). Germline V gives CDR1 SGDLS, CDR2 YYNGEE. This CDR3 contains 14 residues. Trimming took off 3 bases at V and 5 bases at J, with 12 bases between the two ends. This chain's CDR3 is CASSGQDADQPQHF. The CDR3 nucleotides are TGTGCCAGCAGCGGACAGGACGCTGATCAGCCCCAGCATTTT.

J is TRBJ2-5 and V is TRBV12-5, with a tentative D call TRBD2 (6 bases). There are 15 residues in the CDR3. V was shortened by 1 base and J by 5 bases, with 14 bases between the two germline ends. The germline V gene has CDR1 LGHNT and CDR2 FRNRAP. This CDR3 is CASGLGTTEGETQYF. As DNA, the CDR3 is TGTGCTAGTGGTTTGGGGACAACGGAGGGGGAGACCCAGTACTTC.

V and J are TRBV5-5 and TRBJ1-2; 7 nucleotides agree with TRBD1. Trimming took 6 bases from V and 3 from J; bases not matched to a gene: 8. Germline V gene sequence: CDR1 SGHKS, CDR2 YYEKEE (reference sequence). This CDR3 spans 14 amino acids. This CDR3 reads CASTRDRLYYGYTF. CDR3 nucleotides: TGTGCCAGCACCCGGGACAGATTATACTATGGCTACACCTTC.

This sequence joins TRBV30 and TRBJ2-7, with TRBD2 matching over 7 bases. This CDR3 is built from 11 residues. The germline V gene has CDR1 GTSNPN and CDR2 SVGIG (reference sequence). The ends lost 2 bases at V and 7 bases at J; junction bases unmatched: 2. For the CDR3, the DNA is TGTGCCTGGAGTCACGGGGGGGAGCAGTACTTC. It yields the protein CAWSHGGEQYF.

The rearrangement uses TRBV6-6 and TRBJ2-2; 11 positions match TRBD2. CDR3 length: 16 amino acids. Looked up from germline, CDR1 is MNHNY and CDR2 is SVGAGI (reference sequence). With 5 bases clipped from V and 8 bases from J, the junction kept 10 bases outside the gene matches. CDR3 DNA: TGTGCCAGCAGTACAGGGACTAGCGGAGAGGCGGGGGAGCTGTTTTTT. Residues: CASSTGTSGEAGELFF.

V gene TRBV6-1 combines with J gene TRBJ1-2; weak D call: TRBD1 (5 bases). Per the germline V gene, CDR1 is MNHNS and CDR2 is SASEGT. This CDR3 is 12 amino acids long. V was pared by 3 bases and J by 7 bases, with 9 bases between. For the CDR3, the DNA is TGTGCCAGCAGTGATAGGGGTTTTGGCTACACCTTC. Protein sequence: CASSDRGFGYTF.

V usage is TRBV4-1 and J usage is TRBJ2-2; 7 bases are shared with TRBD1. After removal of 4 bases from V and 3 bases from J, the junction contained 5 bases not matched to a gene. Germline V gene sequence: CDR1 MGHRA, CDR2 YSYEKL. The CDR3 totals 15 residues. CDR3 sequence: CASSRLTGDTGELFF. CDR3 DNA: TGCGCCAGCAGCCGACTAACAGGGGACACCGGGGAGCTGTTTTTT.

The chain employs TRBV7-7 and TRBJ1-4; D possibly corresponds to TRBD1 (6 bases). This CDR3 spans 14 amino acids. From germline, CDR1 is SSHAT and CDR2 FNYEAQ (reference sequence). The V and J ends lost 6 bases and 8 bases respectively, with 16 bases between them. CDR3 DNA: TGTGCCAGCAGTCCGGGGGGGGCGGGCGAAAAACTGTTTTTT. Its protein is CASSPGGAGEKLFF.

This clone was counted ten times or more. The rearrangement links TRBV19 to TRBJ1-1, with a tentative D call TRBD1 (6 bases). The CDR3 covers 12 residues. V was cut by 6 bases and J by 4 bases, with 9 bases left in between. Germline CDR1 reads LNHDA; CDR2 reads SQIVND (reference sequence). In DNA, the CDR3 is TGTGCCAGTAGCCTACAGGGCACTGAAGCTTTCTTT. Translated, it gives CASSLQGTEAFF. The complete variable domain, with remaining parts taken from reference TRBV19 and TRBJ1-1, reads DGGITQSPKYLFRKEGQNVTLSCEQNLNHDAMYWYRQDPGQGLRLIYYSQIVNDFQKGDIAEGYSVSREKKESFPLTVTSAQKNPTAFYLCASSLQGTEAFFGQGTRLTVV.

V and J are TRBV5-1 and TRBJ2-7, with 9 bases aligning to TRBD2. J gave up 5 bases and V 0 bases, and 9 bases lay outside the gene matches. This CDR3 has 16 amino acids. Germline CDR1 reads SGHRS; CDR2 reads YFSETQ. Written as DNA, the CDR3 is TGCGCCAGCAGCTTGGGAAGCGGGGGGCCCGGAGACGAGCAGTACTTC. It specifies CASSLGSGGPGDEQYF.